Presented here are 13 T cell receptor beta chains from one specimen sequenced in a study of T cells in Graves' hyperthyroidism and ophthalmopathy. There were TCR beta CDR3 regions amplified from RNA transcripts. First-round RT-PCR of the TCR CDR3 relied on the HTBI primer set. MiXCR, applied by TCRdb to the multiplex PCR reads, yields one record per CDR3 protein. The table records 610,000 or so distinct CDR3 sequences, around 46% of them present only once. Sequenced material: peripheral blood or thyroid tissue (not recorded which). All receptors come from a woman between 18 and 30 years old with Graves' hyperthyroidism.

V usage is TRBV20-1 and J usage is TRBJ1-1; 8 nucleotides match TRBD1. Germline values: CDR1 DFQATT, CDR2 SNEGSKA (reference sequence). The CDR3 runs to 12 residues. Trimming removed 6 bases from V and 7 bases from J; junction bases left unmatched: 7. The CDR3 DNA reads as TGCAGTGCGAGCAGGGGGCGGTTTGAAGCTTTCTTT. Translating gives CSASRGRFEAFF.

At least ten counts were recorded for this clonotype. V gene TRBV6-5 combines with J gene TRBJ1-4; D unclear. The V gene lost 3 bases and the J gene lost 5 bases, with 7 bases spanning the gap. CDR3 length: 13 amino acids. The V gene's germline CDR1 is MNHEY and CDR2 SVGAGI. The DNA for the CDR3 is TGTGCCAGCAGTTATGATGGGAATGAAAAACTGTTTTTT. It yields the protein CASSYDGNEKLFF.

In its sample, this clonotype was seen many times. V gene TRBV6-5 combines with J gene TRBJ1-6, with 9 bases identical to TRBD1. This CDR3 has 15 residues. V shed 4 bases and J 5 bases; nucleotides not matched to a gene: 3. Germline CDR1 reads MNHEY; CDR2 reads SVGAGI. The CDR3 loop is CASSWTGADNSPLHF. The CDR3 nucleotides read TGTGCCAGCAGTTGGACAGGGGCAGATAATTCACCCCTCCACTTT.

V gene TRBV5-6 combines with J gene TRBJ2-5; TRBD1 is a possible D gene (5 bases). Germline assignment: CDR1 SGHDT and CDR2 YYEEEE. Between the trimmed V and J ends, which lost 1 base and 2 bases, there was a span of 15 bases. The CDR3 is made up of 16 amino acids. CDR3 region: CASSLSTGSPQETQYF. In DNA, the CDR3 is TGTGCCAGCAGCTTGTCAACAGGATCCCCTCAAGAGACCCAGTACTTC.

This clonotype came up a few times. CDR3 DNA sequence: TGCGCCAGCAGCCAAGAAGGAGGATGGGGGAACACTGAAGCTTTCTTT. It codes for CASSQEGGWGNTEAFF. The chain is built from TRBV4-1 and TRBJ1-1; no firm D call. CDR1 and CDR2 from the germline V gene are MGHRA and YSYEKL. CDR3 size: 16 residues. V lost 0 bases and J lost 1, with 12 bases in between.

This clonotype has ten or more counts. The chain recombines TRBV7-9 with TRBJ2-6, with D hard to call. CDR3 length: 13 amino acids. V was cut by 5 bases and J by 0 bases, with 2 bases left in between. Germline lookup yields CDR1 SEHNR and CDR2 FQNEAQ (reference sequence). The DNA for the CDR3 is TGTGCCAGCAGCCGCTCTGGGGCCAACGTCCTGACTTTC. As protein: CASSRSGANVLTF.

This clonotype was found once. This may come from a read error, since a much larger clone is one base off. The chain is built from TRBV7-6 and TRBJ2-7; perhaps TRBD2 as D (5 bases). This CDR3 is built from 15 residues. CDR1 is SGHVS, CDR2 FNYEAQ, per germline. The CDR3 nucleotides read TGTGCCGGCAGTTATGTAGGGAGTACGGCCTACGAGCAGTACTTC. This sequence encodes CAGSYVGSTAYEQYF.

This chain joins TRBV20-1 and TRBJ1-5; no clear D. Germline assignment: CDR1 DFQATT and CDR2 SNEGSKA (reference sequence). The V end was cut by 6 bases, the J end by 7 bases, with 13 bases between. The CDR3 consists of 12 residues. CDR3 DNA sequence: TGCAGTGCGGTGTACAACGAGCAGCCCCAGCATTTT. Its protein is CSAVYNEQPQHF.

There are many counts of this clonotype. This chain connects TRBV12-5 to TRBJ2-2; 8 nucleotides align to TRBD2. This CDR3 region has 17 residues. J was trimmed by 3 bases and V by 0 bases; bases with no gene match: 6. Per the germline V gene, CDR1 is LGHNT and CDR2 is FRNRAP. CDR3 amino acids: CASGLVLGREDTGELFF. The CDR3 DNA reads TGTGCTAGTGGTTTGGTACTTGGGCGGGAGGACACCGGGGAGCTGTTTTTT.

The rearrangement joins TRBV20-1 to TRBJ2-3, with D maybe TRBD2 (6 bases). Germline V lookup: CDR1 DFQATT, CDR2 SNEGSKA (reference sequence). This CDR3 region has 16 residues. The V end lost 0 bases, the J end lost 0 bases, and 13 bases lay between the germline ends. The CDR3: CSARDLLRGSTDTQYF. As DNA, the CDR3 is TGCAGTGCTAGAGATCTTCTACGGGGGAGCACAGATACGCAGTATTTT.

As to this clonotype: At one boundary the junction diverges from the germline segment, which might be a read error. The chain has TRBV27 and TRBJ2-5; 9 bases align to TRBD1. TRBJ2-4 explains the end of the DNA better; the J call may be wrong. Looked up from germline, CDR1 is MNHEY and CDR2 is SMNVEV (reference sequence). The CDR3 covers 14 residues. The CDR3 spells CATSPGQGSDIQYF. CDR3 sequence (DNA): TGTGCCACCAGTCCGGGACAGGGCAGCGACATTCAGTACTTC.

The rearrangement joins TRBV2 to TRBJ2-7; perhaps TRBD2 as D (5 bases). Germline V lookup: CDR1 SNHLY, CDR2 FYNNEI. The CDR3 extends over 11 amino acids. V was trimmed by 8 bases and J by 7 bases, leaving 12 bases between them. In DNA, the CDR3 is TGTGCCAGCGGAGGAACTCGGGAGCAGTACTTC. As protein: CASGGTREQYF.

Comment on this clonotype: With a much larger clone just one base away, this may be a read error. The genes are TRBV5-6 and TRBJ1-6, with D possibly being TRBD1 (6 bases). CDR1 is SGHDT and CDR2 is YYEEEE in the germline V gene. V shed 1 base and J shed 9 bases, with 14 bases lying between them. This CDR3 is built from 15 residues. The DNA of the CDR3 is TGTGCCAGCAGCTTGAGGGGGGAAGGCGGTTCACCCCTCCACTTT. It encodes CASSLRGEGGSPLHF.